This T cell receptor (beta chain) was sequenced for a study of blood T cell repertoires in COVID-19. Across the study: Sites across the United States, Italy and Spain contributed samples from acute and convalescent COVID-19.

After removal of 3 bases from V and 7 bases from J, the junction contained 4 bases not matched to a gene. The CDR3 totals 14 residues. CDR1 KGHSH and CDR2 LQKENI come from the germline V gene. Assignment of participants to cohorts was predicated upon participant-reported clinical history. Up to 2 weeks before entering the study, exposed participants had met a COVID-19 case. Repertoires were generated with immunoSEQ multiplex PCR, while TCRdb's copy carries only in-frame clones and drops some. The sample has around 150,000 clones; approximately 80% are singletons. Sequenced input: PBMCs or T cells enriched from blood (not recorded which). The genes are TRBV18 and TRBJ1-3; 9 nucleotides match TRBD1. This sequence originates from a man aged 65 to 85 who had been exposed to COVID-19. The CDR3 loop is CASSPGQGVNTIYF. The CDR3 DNA follows: TGTGCCAGCTCACCGGGACAGGGTGTTAACACCATATATTTT.